This TCR beta chain came from a study of PD-1 blockade in classical Hodgkin lymphoma. Study context: Intravenous nivolumab at 3 mg/kg was given to patients every 2 weeks. General study findings and limits: Those achieving complete response showed baseline diversity like newly diagnosed patients. TCR diversity in CD4+, not CD8+, cells rose significantly by C4D1.

In regard to this clone: Its antigen is not known.

The table came from immunoSEQ multiplex PCR; TCRdb's copy has only in-frame clones and leaves some out. The sample shows 20,000 to 25,000 clones, 81% of them seen only once. Every one of the patients relapsed after autologous stem cell transplantation (brentuximab vedotin exposure was variable). The V gene end was trimmed by 5 bases and the J gene end by 7 bases; junction bases not matched to a gene: 5. The germline gives CDR1 LNHDA, CDR2 SQIVND (reference sequence). The CDR3 runs 13 residues. The chain has TRBV19 and TRBJ1-5, with 7 bases aligning to TRBD1. The sequence came from a human donor with classical Hodgkin lymphoma. The source material was peripheral blood mononuclear cells (PBMCs), sampled before the second cycle of nivolumab. This CDR3 reads CASSQGVRQPQHF. In DNA form, the CDR3 reads TGTGCCAGTAGTCAGGGGGTGCGGCAGCCCCAGCATTTT.